This T cell receptor beta chain was captured in a study of blood T cell repertoires in COVID-19. The method was immunoSEQ multiplex PCR; TCRdb's version includes in-frame clones alone and lacks a portion of them. Of fewer than 500,000 clones listed, 75% to 90% were seen once; the top ten hold approximately 1.2%. This CDR3 is 16 amino acids long. V lost 4 bases to trimming and J lost 2 bases, with 15 bases between them. Germline V gives CDR1 SGHDN, CDR2 FVKESK. Cohort assignment relied on participant-reported clinical history. The receptor was isolated from a man aged 25 to 45 who had recovered from COVID-19. The V call is TRBV14, the J call TRBJ1-5, with D maybe TRBD1 (6 bases). Sequenced: PBMCs or T cells enriched from blood (not recorded which). The CDR3 loop is CASSPPKGVGNQPQHF. DNA of the CDR3: TGTGCCAGCAGCCCACCCAAGGGGGTTGGCAATCAGCCCCAGCATTTT.